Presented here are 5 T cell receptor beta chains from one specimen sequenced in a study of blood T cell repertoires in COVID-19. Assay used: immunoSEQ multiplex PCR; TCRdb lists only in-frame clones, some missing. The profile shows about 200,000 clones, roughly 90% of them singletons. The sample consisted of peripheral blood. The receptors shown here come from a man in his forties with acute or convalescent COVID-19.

The CDR3 coding sequence is TGTGCCAGCAGTTCTTTGACAGGGCCCTATAATTCACCCCTCCACTTT. Its protein is CASSSLTGPYNSPLHF. The chain uses TRBV6-6 and TRBJ1-6; 7 bases fit TRBD1. Germline-derived CDR1 and CDR2 are MNHNY and SVGAGI (reference sequence). V was pared by 4 bases and J by 2 bases, with 5 bases of the junction left unmatched. CDR3 size: 16 residues.

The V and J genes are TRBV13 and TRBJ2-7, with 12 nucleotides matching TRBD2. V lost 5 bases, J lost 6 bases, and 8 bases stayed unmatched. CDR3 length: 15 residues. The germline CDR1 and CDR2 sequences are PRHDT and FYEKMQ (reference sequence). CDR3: CASSVRLAGVSEQYF. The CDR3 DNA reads TGTGCCAGCAGCGTACGACTAGCGGGGGTCTCCGAGCAGTACTTC.

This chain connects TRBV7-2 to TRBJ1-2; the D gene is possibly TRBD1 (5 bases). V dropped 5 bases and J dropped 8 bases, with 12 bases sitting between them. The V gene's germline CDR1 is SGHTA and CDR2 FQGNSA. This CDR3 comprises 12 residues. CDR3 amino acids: CASSPGLGGYTF. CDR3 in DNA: TGTGCCAGCAGCCCGGGACTGGGGGGCTACACCTTC.

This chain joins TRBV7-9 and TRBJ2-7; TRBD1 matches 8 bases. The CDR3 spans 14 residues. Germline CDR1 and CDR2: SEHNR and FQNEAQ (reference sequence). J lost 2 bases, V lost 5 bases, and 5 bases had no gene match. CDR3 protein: CASSAPDRAYEQYF. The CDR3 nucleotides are TGTGCCAGCAGCGCCCCGGACAGGGCCTACGAGCAGTACTTC.

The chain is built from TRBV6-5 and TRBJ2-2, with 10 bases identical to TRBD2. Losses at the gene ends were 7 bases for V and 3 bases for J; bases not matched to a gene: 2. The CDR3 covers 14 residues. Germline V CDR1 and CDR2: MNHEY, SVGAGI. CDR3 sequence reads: CASKGTSDTGELFF. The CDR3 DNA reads TGTGCCAGCAAGGGGACTAGCGACACCGGGGAGCTGTTTTTT.